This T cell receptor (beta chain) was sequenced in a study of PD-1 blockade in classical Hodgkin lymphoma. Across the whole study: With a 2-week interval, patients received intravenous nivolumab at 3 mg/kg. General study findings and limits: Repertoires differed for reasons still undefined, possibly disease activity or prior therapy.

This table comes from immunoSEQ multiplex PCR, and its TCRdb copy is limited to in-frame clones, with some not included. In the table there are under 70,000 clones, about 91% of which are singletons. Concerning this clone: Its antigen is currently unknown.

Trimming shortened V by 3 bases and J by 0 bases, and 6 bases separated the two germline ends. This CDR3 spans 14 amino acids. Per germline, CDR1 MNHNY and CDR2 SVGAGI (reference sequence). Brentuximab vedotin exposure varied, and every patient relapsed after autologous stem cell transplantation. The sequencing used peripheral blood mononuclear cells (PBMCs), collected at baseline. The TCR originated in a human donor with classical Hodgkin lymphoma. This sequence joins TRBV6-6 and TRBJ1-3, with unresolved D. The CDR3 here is CASSYRDSGNTIYF. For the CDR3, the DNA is TGTGCCAGCAGTTATAGGGACTCTGGAAACACCATATATTTT.